The clone carrying this T cell receptor beta chain was observed many times. The ends lost 3 bases at V and 4 bases at J; junction bases unmatched: 9. This CDR3 contains 16 residues. The data originate from a study of identical twins. One entry per CDR3 protein results from TCRdb running MiXCR on the 5' RACE reads. This sample has approximately 240,000 distinct CDR3 sequences; about 14% occur once, and the top ten carry approximately 9.3%. The TCR sequence derives from a woman aged 18-29 years in good health. The specimen was memory (CD45RO+) T cells sorted from blood. The chain is built from TRBV12-3 or TRBV12-4 and TRBJ2-5, with TRBD1 identical over 9 bases. Here the CDR3 reads CASSLVGTGMGETQYF. The CDR3 nucleotides are TGTGCCAGCAGTTTGGTCGGGACAGGGATGGGAGAGACCCAGTACTTC.